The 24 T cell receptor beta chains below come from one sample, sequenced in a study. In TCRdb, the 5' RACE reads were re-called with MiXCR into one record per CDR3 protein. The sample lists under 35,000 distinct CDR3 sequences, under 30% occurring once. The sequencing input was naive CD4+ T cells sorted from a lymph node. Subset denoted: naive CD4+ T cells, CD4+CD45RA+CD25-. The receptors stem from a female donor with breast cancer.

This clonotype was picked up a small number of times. The CDR3 nucleotides read TGTGCCATCAGTGAGTCGGGCGAAGCAACTAATGAAAAACTGTTTTTT. Protein: CAISESGEATNEKLFF. The gene calls are TRBV10-3 and TRBJ1-4, with D unresolved. Germline V lookup: CDR1 ENHRY, CDR2 SYGVKD. Trimming pared 0 bases from V and 0 bases from J, leaving 8 bases between. This CDR3 region has 16 residues.

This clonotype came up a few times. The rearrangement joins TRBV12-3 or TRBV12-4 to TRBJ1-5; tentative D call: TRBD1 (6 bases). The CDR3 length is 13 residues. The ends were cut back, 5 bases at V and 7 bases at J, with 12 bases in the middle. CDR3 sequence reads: CASSEITGQPQHF. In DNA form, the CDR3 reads TGTGCCAGCAGTGAAATAACAGGGCAGCCCCAGCATTTT.

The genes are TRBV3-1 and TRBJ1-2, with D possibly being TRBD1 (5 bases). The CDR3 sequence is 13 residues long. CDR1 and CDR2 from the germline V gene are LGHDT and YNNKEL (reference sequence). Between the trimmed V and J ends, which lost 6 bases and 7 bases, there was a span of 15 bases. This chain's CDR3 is CASRQDGHSGYTF. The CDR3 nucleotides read TGTGCCAGCAGACAGGACGGACACAGTGGCTACACCTTC.

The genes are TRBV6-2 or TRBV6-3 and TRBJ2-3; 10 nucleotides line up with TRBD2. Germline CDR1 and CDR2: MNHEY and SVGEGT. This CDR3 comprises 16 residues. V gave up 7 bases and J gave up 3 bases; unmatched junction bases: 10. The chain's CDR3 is CASNTPSGSATDTQYF. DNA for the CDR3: TGTGCCAGCAACACTCCTAGCGGGAGCGCAACAGATACGCAGTATTTT.

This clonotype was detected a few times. The CDR3, as DNA: TGCGCCAGCAGCGGAAAACAGGGGGTCGCTGAAGCTTTCTTT. This encodes CASSGKQGVAEAFF. The V call is TRBV4-1, the J call TRBJ1-1, with TRBD1 matching 8 bases. Germline V gene data show CDR1 as MGHRA and CDR2 as YSYEKL. The CDR3 totals 14 residues. Trimming took 5 bases from V and 6 from J; bases not matched to a gene: 8.

CDR3 residues: CASSFRREQYF. The CDR3 DNA reads as TGTGCCAGCAGTTTCCGGCGGGAGCAGTACTTC. J is TRBJ2-7 and V is TRBV12-3 or TRBV12-4; D not certain. CDR3 length: 11 amino acids. V was cut by 3 bases and J by 7 bases, with 7 bases left in between.

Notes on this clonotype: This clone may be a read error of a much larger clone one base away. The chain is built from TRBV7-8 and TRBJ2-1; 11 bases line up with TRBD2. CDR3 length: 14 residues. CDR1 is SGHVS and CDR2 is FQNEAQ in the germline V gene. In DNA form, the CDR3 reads TGTACCAGCAGCCCCCTAGCGGGAGGTAATGAGCAGTTCTTC. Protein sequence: CTSSPLAGGNEQFF. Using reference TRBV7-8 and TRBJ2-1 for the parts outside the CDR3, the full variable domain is GAGVSQSPRYKVAKRGQDVALRCDPISGHVSLFWYQQALGQGPEFLTYFQNEAQLDKSGLPSDRFFAERPEGSVSTLKIQRTQQEDSAVYLCTSSPLAGGNEQFFGPGTRLTVL.

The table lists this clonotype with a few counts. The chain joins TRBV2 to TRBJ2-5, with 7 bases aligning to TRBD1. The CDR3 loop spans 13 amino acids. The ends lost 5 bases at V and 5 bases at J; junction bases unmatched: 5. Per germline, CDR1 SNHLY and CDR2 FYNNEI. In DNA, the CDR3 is TGTGCCAGCAGTCGACAGGGCTGGGAGACCCAGTACTTC. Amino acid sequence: CASSRQGWETQYF.

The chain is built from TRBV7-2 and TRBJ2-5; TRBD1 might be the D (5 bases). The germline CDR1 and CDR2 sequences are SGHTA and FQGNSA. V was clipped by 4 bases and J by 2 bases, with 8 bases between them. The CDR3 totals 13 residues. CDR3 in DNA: TGTGCCAGCAGCTCGGACATTCAAGAGACCCAGTACTTC. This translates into CASSSDIQETQYF.

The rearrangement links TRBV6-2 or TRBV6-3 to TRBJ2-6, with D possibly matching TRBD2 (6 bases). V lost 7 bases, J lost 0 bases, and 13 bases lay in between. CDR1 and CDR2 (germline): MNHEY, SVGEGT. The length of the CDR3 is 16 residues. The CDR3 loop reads CASMREHSSGANVLTF. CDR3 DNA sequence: TGTGCCAGCATGCGGGAACACTCCTCTGGGGCCAACGTCCTGACTTTC.

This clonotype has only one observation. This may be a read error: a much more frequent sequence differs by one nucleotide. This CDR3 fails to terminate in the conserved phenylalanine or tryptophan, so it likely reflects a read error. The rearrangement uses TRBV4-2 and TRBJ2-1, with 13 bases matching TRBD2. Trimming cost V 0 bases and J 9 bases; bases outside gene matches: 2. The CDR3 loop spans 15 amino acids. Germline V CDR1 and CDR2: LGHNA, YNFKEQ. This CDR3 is CASSQEWTSGSEQFL. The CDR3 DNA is TGTGCCAGCAGCCAAGAGTGGACTAGCGGGAGTGAGCAGTTCCTC.

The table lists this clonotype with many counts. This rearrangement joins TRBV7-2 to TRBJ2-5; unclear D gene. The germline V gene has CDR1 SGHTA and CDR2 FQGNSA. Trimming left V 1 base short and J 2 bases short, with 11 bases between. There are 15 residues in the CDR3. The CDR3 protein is CASSLGVSRQETQYF. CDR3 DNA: TGTGCCAGCAGCTTAGGGGTTTCCAGGCAAGAGACCCAGTACTTC.

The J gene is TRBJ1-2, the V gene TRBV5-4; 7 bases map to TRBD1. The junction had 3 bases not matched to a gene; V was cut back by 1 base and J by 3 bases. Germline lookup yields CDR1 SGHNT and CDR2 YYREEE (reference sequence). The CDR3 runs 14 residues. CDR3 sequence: CASSLIQGYYGYTF. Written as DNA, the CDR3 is TGTGCCAGCAGCTTGATACAGGGGTACTATGGCTACACCTTC.

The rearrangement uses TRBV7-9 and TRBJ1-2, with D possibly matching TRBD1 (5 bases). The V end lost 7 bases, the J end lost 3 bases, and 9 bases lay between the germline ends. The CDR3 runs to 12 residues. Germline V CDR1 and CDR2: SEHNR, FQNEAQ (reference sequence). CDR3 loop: CASTTGDYGYTF. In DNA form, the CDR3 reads TGTGCCAGCACCACAGGAGACTATGGCTACACCTTC.

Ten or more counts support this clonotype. CDR3 in amino acids: CASSRFLGNSQPQHF. As DNA, the CDR3 is TGTGCCAGCAGCCGCTTTTTGGGGAACAGTCAGCCCCAGCATTTT. The J gene is TRBJ1-5, the V gene TRBV4-2, with D uncertain. Trimming took 4 bases from V and 6 from J, leaving 16 bases between them. Germline-derived CDR1 and CDR2 are LGHNA and YNFKEQ. The CDR3 covers 15 residues.

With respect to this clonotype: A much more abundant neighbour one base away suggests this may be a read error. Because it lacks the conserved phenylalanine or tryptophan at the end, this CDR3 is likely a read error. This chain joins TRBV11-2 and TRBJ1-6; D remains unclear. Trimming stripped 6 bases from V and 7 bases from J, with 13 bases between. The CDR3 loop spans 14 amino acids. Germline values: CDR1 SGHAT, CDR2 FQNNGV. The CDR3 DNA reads TGTGCCAGCAGTCGGAGCCGCTGGAATTCACCCCTCCACTAT. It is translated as CASSRSRWNSPLHY.

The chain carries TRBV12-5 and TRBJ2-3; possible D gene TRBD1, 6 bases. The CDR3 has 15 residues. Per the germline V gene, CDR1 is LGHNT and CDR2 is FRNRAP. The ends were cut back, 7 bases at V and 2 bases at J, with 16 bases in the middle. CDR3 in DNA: TGTGCTAGTGCCCTGGGGGCCTCGACCACAGATACGCAGTATTTT. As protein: CASALGASTTDTQYF. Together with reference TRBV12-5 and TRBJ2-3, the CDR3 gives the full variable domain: DARVTQTPRHKVTEMGQEVTMRCQPILGHNTVFWYRQTMMQGLELLAYFRNRAPLDDSGMPKDRFSAEMPDATLATLKIQPSEPRDSAVYFCASALGASTTDTQYFGPGTRLTVL.

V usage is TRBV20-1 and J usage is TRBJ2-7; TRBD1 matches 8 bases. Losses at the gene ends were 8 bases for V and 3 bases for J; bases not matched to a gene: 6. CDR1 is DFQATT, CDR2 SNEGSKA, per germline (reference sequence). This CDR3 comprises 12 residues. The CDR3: CSPQGDNYEQYF. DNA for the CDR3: TGCAGTCCACAGGGGGACAACTACGAGCAGTACTTC.

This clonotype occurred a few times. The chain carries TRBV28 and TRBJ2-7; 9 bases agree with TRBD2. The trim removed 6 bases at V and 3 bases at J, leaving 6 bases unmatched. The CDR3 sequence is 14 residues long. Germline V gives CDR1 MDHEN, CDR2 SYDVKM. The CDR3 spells CASSQEREDYEQYF. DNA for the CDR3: TGTGCCAGCAGCCAAGAGCGGGAGGACTACGAGCAGTACTTC.

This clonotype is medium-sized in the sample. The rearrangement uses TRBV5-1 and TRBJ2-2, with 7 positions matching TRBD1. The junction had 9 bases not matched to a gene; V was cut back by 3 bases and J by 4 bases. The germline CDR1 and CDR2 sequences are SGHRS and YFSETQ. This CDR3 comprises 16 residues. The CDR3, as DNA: TGCGCCAGCAGCTCGGGACAGATAGATATCACCGGGGAGCTGTTTTTT. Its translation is CASSSGQIDITGELFF.

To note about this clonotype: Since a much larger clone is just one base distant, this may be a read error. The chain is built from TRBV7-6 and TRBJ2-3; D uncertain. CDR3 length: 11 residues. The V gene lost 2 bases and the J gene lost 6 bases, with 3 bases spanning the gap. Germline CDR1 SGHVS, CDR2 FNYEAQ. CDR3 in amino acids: CASSLRDTQYF. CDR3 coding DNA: TGTGCCAGCAGCTTACGGGATACGCAGTATTTT.

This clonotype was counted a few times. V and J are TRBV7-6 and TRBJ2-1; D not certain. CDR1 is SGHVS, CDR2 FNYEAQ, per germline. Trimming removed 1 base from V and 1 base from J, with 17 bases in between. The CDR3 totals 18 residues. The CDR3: CASSLVDPDPWSYNEQFF. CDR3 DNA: TGTGCCAGCAGCTTAGTAGATCCGGATCCTTGGTCCTACAATGAGCAGTTCTTC.

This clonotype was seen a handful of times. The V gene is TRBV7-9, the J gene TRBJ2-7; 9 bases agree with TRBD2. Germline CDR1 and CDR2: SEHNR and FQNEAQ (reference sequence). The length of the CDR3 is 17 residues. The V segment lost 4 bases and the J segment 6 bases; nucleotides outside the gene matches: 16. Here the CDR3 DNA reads TGTGCCAGCAGCTCTCAGCGGGGGGTCTACTCTACGAGCGAGCAGTACTTC. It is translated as CASSSQRGVYSTSEQYF.

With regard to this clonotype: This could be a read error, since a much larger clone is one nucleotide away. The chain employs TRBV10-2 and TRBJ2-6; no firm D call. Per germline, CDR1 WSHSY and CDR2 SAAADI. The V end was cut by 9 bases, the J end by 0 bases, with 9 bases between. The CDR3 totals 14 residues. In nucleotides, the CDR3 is TGCGCCAGTCGTGCCCTCTCTGGGGCCAACGTCCTGACTTTC. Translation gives CASRALSGANVLTF.